The 6 T cell receptor beta chains below were found in one sample sequenced in a study of beta chain features in type 1 diabetes. Their cognate antigens are unknown. Findings and caveats of the study: Shortening of TCRB CDR3s, moderate but significant, appeared in all four CD4+ subsets of Type 1 diabetes patients.

Every isolated RNA sample was fully reverse transcribed, so sequencing captured expressed TCRB transcripts. Assay used: immunoSEQ multiplex PCR; TCRdb lists only in-frame clones, some missing. The data contain around 710,000 clones, 12% of them singletons. Source material: naive CD4+ T cells from blood. The receptors derive from a man aged 25-45 years with type 1 diabetes.

CDR3 nucleotides: TGTGCCACCAGGGCTAGGGGGAACACCGGGGAGCTGTTTTTT. This codes for CATRARGNTGELFF. The genes are TRBV6-5 and TRBJ2-2; D might be TRBD1 (5 bases). The CDR3 is 14 amino acids. Between the trimmed V and J ends, which lost 10 bases and 1 base, there was a span of 13 bases. Germline assignment: CDR1 MNHEY and CDR2 SVGAGI.

The rearrangement links TRBV28 to TRBJ2-2; 10 bases match TRBD1. Per the germline V gene, CDR1 is MDHEN and CDR2 is SYDVKM. The ends lost 1 base at V and 6 bases at J; junction bases unmatched: 2. The CDR3 is made up of 15 amino acids. CDR3 loop: CASSLSTGGPGELFF. In nucleotides, the CDR3 is TGTGCCAGCAGTTTATCGACAGGGGGCCCCGGGGAGCTGTTTTTT.

The V and J genes are TRBV30 and TRBJ2-6, with D unclear. Germline CDR1 and CDR2: GTSNPN and SVGIG (reference sequence). This CDR3 comprises 14 residues. V was pared by 4 bases and J by 1 base, with 8 bases between. In DNA form, the CDR3 reads TGTGCCTGGATCCGACAATCTGGGGCCAACGTCCTGACTTTC. It specifies CAWIRQSGANVLTF.

The CDR3 protein is CASSTDRGSGNTIYF. In nucleotides, the CDR3 is TGTGCCAGCAGTACGGACAGGGGATCTGGAAACACCATATATTTT. This sequence joins TRBV2 and TRBJ1-3; 9 bases are shared with TRBD1. In germline, CDR1 is SNHLY, CDR2 FYNNEI. V gave up 5 bases and J gave up 1 base; unmatched junction bases: 3. The CDR3 sequence is 15 residues long.

The genes are TRBV14 and TRBJ2-1; the match to TRBD2 covers 10 bases. Germline V gene lookup returns CDR1 SGHDN and CDR2 FVKESK. The length of the CDR3 is 19 residues. With V trimmed by 4 bases and J by 0 bases, 12 bases remained unmatched. The CDR3 region is CASSPLAGSRPSSYNEQFF. The CDR3 region has the DNA TGTGCCAGCAGCCCACTAGCGGGGAGTCGACCTAGCTCCTACAATGAGCAGTTCTTC.

The sample holds a few counts of this clone. This sequence joins TRBV7-2 and TRBJ2-2; maybe TRBD2 (5 bases). This CDR3 is built from 14 residues. V was trimmed by 1 base and J by 7 bases, leaving 10 bases between them. Germline CDR1 is SGHTA and CDR2 is FQGNSA. CDR3 region: CASSLGRDSGELFF. In nucleotides, the CDR3 is TGTGCCAGCAGCTTAGGACGGGATAGCGGGGAGCTGTTTTTT.